The clone carrying this T cell receptor beta chain was seen many times. The TCR beta library used iRepertoire HTBI primers with Arm-PCR amplification of CDR3. The authors' processing: Throughout the samples, researchers identified fewer than 80 TRBV and some 13 TRBJ segments. TCRdb re-analysed the multiplex PCR reads in MiXCR, keeping a single row per CDR3 protein. For this entry, the V and J calls and clone size follow TCRdb and not the study's own pipeline. The sample contains 410,000 or so distinct CDR3 sequences, more than 12% of which appear only once. The time point was: newly diagnosed GD, antithyroid drugs for less than 3 months. There was RNA extracted from PBMCs, and the TCR library was made from it. This sample was included in a study of regulatory T cells in long-lasting Graves disease. This sample also belongs to another study, concerning T cells in Graves' hyperthyroidism and ophthalmopathy. This second study says: Diagnosing involved the use of clinical symptoms, serum thyroxine and TRAb, thyroid ultrasound and orbital computed tomography.

This TCR was recovered from a woman between 25 and 40 years old with Graves disease. Sequencing used peripheral blood mononuclear cells (PBMCs), obtained at new diagnosis, from a patient treated with antithyroid drugs.

DNA of the CDR3: TGTGCCAGCAGGGCACTAGGGGCGGTAGGAGATACGCAGTATTTT. It translates to CASRALGAVGDTQYF. V and J are TRBV6-1 and TRBJ2-3; the D call may be TRBD1 or TRBD2 (5 bases each). Germline CDR1 and CDR2: MNHNS and SASEGT. The CDR3 extends over 15 amino acids. Trimming removed 6 bases from V and 5 bases from J, with 18 bases in between.